The clone carrying this T cell receptor beta chain occurred a few times. TCRdb re-called the reads through MiXCR, storing one row per CDR3 protein. The sample lists fewer than 550,000 distinct CDR3 sequences, approximately 32% occurring once. There are 14 residues in the CDR3. CDR1 and CDR2 (germline): MNHNS, SASEGT. V shed 6 bases and J shed 0 bases, with 9 bases lying between them. This sample is drawn from a study of T cell repertoires in cytomegalovirus infection. Study-level information: Indicated by public TCR beta signatures were CMV infection and matching HLA type.

Specimen: PBMCs. This sequence joins TRBV6-1 and TRBJ2-4; unclear D gene. This receptor was taken from a human donor in good health (CMV status not recorded). Some clones in this sample may be carry-over from other donors' samples. The CDR3 coding sequence is TGTGCCAGCAGCTCAGGTTTAGCCAAAAACATTCAGTACTTC. Protein product: CASSSGLAKNIQYF.